This T cell receptor (beta chain) was captured by sequencing in a study of T cell responses to AZD1222 COVID-19 vaccine. Comments on this clone: What it binds is unknown.

Germline V gives CDR1 LGHDT, CDR2 YNNKEL (reference sequence). The CDR3 is made up of 16 amino acids. V was clipped by 1 base and J by 3 bases; unmatched bases: 3. Whole-study findings and limits: At baseline, seropositivity was found in only a handful of AZD1222 recipients. White British donors predominated, females outnumbered males, and clonal diversity was possibly underestimated. After two AZD1222 doses, spike-specific TCR breadth and depth rose versus day 0. Targeting of unmutated variant regions was reportedly seen in nearly half of spike-specific TCRs.

Generated by immunoSEQ multiplex PCR, the TCRdb table keeps only in-frame clones and is missing some. The sample gives roughly 160,000 clones, about 91% of which show up once; 1% to 1.5% is in the top ten. The source is an adult who received the AZD1222 COVID-19 vaccine. V and J are TRBV3-1 (or the pseudogene TRBV3-2) and TRBJ2-1, with 10 bases that match TRBD2. The sequenced sample was peripheral blood, obtained 28 days after the second AZD1222 dose. CDR3 amino acids: CASSQGSGRVYNEQFF. Here the CDR3 DNA reads TGTGCCAGCAGCCAAGGGAGCGGGAGGGTCTACAATGAGCAGTTCTTC.